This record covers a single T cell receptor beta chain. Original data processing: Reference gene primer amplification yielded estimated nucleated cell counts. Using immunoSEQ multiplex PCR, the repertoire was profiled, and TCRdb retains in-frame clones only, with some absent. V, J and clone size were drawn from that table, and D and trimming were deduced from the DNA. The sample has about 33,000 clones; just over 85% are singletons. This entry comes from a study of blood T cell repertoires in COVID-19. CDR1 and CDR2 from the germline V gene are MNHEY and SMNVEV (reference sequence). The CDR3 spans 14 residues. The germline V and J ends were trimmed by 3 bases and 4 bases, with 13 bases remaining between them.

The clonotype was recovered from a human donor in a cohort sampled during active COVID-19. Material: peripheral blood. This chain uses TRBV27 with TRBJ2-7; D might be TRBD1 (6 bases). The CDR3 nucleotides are TGTGCCAGCAGTTTCTCACAGGGAGAATACGAGCAGTACTTC. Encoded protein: CASSFSQGEYEQYF.